This T cell receptor beta chain was sequenced in a study of T cell repertoires in cytomegalovirus infection (dated by TCRdb to about 2019). At the level of the whole study: Recently identified HLA-C-restricted CMV epitopes, whose presentation resists viral immunomodulation, were targeted by peptide stimulations together with well-studied HLA-B-restricted epitopes. Donor HLA type was relevant to the analysis, because carriage of CMV infection together with the matching HLA type was indicated by public TCR beta signatures.

Per the publication, the treatment or condition label means: in vitro stimulation with specific CMV peptide epitopes to enrich CMV-specific T cells. The investigation overall reported the following: The ex vivo response was dominated by HLA-C-restricted CMV-specific TCR beta clonotypes, and the single most frequent clonotype in two of eight donors was supplied by these HLA-C-restricted clonotypes. Carriers of CMV infection plus the relevant HLA type were discriminated by the cumulative frequency of public TCR beta family members in the study cohort and in an independent roughly 380-donor cohort.

The sequencer was an Illumina HiSeq 1500. TCRdb trimmed public reads at Q25 via fastp, called clones via MiXCR and kept in-frame beta chains. Each entry is one CDR3 protein sequence, shown with its most common DNA and genes. The sample profile shows 550,000 to 850,000 distinct CDR3 sequences; 30% to 35% of them were found once. The ten largest clonotypes hold 18% of the sample. The junction shows trimming of 3 bases on V and 3 bases on J, plus 9 bases between the germline ends. There are 13 amino acids in the CDR3, from cysteine to phenylalanine inclusive. The only DNA kept is the CDR3, 39 bases in frame from the first base. The CDR1 and CDR2 encoded by the germline V gene (reference sequence) are SGHNT and YYREEE. This clonotype has more than one count but fewer than ten. Its antigen is still unknown. No base-level quality is on record; no much larger clone is a single base apart.

The chain is assembled from TRBV5-4 and TRBJ1-1, with no reliable assignment of the D segment. The source is a human donor in good health (CMV status not recorded). Some clones in this sample may be carry-over from other donors' samples. The sequences come from cultured PBMCs, collected from culture after CMV antigen stimulation. The CDR3 loop reads CASSSTLDTEAFF. The nucleotide sequence reads as follows: TGTGCCAGCAGCTCCACTCTGGACACTGAAGCTTTCTTT.